This TCR beta chain is drawn from a study of T-cell memory formation after mild COVID-19. TCRdb reanalysed the 5' RACE reads using MiXCR and keeps one entry per CDR3 protein. The sample lists fewer than 450,000 distinct CDR3 sequences, 24% occurring once. V lost 0 bases and J lost 4; bases outside the gene matches: 7. Germline V gene lookup returns CDR1 LGHDT and CDR2 YNNKEL (reference sequence). This CDR3 is 18 amino acids long. V is TRBV3-1 and J is TRBJ2-1; 12 bases agree with TRBD2. The origin of this receptor is an adult woman who had mild COVID-19 (a few samples of this study predate the infection). Cell type and time point are not known. Sample: PBMCs or a T cell subset sorted from them (not recorded which). CDR3 residues: CASSQEGLAGGSYNEQFF. The DNA for the CDR3 is TGTGCCAGCAGCCAAGAGGGGCTAGCGGGAGGGTCGTACAATGAGCAGTTCTTC.